This T cell receptor (beta chain) was observed in a study of OX40 agonist ivuxolimab in advanced cancers. In the study overall: Three patients got partial responses; one had hepatocellular carcinoma and two had cutaneous melanoma. Study conclusions and caveats: There were, on average, more expanded clones in CD8+ T cells than in CD4+. Some nonresponders likewise displayed low normalized T-cell clonal expansion.

As concerns this clone: The target antigen is unknown.

Samples were taken at baseline and on day 1 of cycles 4 and 7. Trimming shortened V by 0 bases and J by 5 bases, and 8 bases separated the two germline ends. Germline CDR1 and CDR2: SGDLS and YYNGEE. The CDR3 has 13 amino acids. Profiled with immunoSEQ multiplex PCR; TCRdb holds only in-frame clones, not every one. The table records tens of thousands of clones, more than 85% of them present only once. V is TRBV9 and J is TRBJ1-1, with no clear D. Here the sequenced sample was CD4+ or CD8+ T cells sorted from blood, taken in a trial of the OX40 agonist ivuxolimab. This TCR derives from an adult with an advanced solid tumor such as melanoma, head and neck, liver or kidney cancer. CDR3 protein: CASSVASGTEAFF. The CDR3 region has the DNA TGTGCCAGCAGCGTAGCTTCAGGAACTGAAGCTTTCTTT.